This note documents a single TCR beta chain sequence. Its cognate antigen is unknown. The V and J ends lost 3 bases and 4 bases, in that order; junction bases with no gene match: 8. The CDR3 is 16 residues long. Per the germline V gene, CDR1 is LNHDA and CDR2 is SQIVND (reference sequence). The data originate from a study of cytomegalovirus exposure and HLA in healthy donors. This PCR relied on a set of 60 Vbeta primers and 13 Jbeta primers. The repertoire was sequenced with immunoSEQ multiplex PCR; TCRdb's copy has only in-frame clones and lacks some. The sample comprises about 130,000 clones, about 84% of which are singletons, and approximately 1.2% rests with the top ten. Study results and limitations: Researchers reported in a later analysis that common viral pathogens appeared linked to several top clusters.

The source material was PBMCs. The chain recombines TRBV19 with TRBJ2-2, with TRBD2 matching 7 bases. The TCR was taken from a boy under 18 in good health and CMV-seronegative. CDR3 residues: CASSIGIGRSTGELFF. The CDR3, as DNA: TGTGCCAGTAGTATCGGTATCGGGAGGAGCACCGGGGAGCTGTTTTTT.